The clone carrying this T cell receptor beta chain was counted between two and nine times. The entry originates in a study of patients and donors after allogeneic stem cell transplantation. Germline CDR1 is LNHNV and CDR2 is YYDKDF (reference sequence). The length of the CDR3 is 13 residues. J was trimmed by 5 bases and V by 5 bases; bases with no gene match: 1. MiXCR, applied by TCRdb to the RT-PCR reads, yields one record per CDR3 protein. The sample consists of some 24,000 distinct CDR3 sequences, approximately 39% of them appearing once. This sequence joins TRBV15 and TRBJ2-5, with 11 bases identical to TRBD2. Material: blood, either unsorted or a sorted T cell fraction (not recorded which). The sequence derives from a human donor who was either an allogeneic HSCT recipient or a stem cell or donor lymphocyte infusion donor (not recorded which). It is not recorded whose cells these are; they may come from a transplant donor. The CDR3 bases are TGTGCCACCAGCCTAGCGGGGGGTGAGACCCAGTACTTC. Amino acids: CATSLAGGETQYF.